Listed below are T cell receptor beta chains from one sample, sequenced in a study of blood T cell repertoires in COVID-19. The repertoire was sequenced with immunoSEQ multiplex PCR; TCRdb's copy has only in-frame clones and lacks some. The data hold about 200,000 clones, with around 85% observed a single time. What was sequenced was peripheral blood. The receptors derive from a woman aged 70-85 years with COVID-19, enrolled during active disease. Both conserved end residues are part of each CDR3. Fields, in order: clone size, D gene, J gene, V gene, CDR3 DNA, CDR3 protein. A D gene is named only where the DNA matches it firmly. Size tells how often a clone was seen (once, few, many) or the class of an expanded clone, and some rows leave it out.

.	.	TRBJ1-6	TRBV4-1	TGCGCCAGCAGCCAAGAATCGGGGACAAGCTATAATTCACCCCTCCACTTT	CASSQESGTSYNSPLHF
.	.	TRBJ2-3	TRBV3-1/TRBV3-2	TGTGCCAGCAGCCAAAAAGCGGGCAGCACAGATACGCAGTATTTT	CASSQKAGSTDTQYF
.	.	TRBJ1-6	TRBV6-5	TGTGCCAGCAGTTACTCCCCTGAGGGGGAAGGACCCCTCCACTTT	CASSYSPEGEGPLHF
.	.	TRBJ2-1	TRBV6-2/TRBV6-3	TGTGCCAGCAGTTACTCGATAGCGACAGGTAATGAGCAGTTCTTC	CASSYSIATGNEQFF
.	.	TRBJ1-4	TRBV4-1	TGCGCCAGCAGCCAAGGCGCCGGGAGTACTAATGAAAAACTGTTTTTT	CASSQGAGSTNEKLFF
once	.	TRBJ2-2	TRBV7-3	TGTGCCAGCAGCTTTTCAGGGACCGGGGAGCTGTTTTTT	CASSFSGTGELFF
.	.	TRBJ2-2	TRBV7-3	TGTGCCAGCAGCTTAACGTTGGGGCCCGGGGAGCTGTTTTTT	CASSLTLGPGELFF
.	TRBD2	TRBJ2-5	TRBV29-1	TGCAGCGCCCCCCTAGCGGGGGGGCTGTTGGGGACCCAGTACTTC	CSAPLAGGLLGTQYF
.	.	TRBJ2-1	TRBV19	TGTGCCAGTAGTATAGCGGCAGGGCTCTACAATGAGCAGTTCTTC	CASSIAAGLYNEQFF
.	TRBD2	TRBJ2-5	TRBV29-1	TGCAGCGTAGTAAATCCGGGACTAGCGGGGGGACGTACGAGGGCCCAGTACTTC	CSVVNPGLAGGRTRAQYF
.	TRBD2	TRBJ2-1	TRBV4-3	TGCGCCAGCAGCCAAGAAAGAAGCGGGGGGGCGTACAATGAGCAGTTCTTC	CASSQERSGGAYNEQFF
.	.	TRBJ1-1	TRBV19	TGTGCCAGTAGTGTTTTGGCGGGGAACACTGAAGCTTTCTTT	CASSVLAGNTEAFF
.	.	TRBJ1-2	TRBV27	TGTGCCAGCAGTTTATACGGGGTTCGGGGAGATGGCTACACCTTC	CASSLYGVRGDGYTF
.	TRBD1	TRBJ1-3	TRBV13	TGTGCCAGCAGCTTATTGGGACAGGGGGTCGGAAACACCATATATTTT	CASSLLGQGVGNTIYF
.	.	TRBJ1-1	TRBV5-1	TGCGCCAGCAGCCCTCAGGGTCTCAGGAACACTGAAGCTTTCTTT	CASSPQGLRNTEAFF
.	TRBD2	TRBJ2-7	TRBV9	TGTGCCAGCAGCGTGGATAGCGGGGGTTCCTACGAGCAGTACTTC	CASSVDSGGSYEQYF
.	TRBD1	TRBJ1-1	TRBV3-1/TRBV3-2	TGTGCCAGCAGCCCCCAGGGGGAACCGAACACTGAAGCTTTCTTT	CASSPQGEPNTEAFF
.	.	TRBJ1-4	TRBV7-2	TGTGCCAGCAGCCCAAGTTGGGGGGGAGAATTCGAAAAACTGTTTTTT	CASSPSWGGEFEKLFF
few	TRBD1	TRBJ1-5	TRBV12-3/TRBV12-4	TGTGCCAGCAGGGGACAGGGGGATCAGCCCCAGCATTTT	CASRGQGDQPQHF
few	TRBD1	TRBJ1-1	TRBV10-3	TGTGCCATCAGCCAATACAGGGGGCGCGGGGAGTCTGAAGCTTTCTTT	CAISQYRGRGESEAFF
.	TRBD2	TRBJ2-4	TRBV11-2	TGTGCCAGCAGCCCCCGGGGGGGGGACATAGCCAAAAACATTCAGTACTTC	CASSPRGGDIAKNIQYF
.	.	TRBJ2-7	TRBV19	TGTGCCAGTAGTTGGGGGCCGAGCTCCTACGAGCAGTACTTC	CASSWGPSSYEQYF
.	TRBD2	TRBJ2-3	TRBV3-1/TRBV3-2	TGTGCCAGCAGCCCCCTAGCGGGAGGGGGCACAGATACGCAGTATTTT	CASSPLAGGGTDTQYF
once	.	TRBJ1-1	TRBV2	TGTGCCAGCGAGTTGGCAGGAGGGAAGGGGACTGAAGCTTTCTTT	CASELAGGKGTEAFF
.	.	TRBJ1-1	TRBV19	TGTGCCAGTAGTATATCAGGCAGATTGAACACTGAAGCTTTCTTT	CASSISGRLNTEAFF
.	TRBD2	TRBJ2-2	TRBV5-1	TGCGCCAGCAGCTTGGACGGGCTAGCGGGAGTGGGGGAGCTGTTTTTT	CASSLDGLAGVGELFF
.	TRBD2	TRBJ2-1	TRBV7-3	TGTGCCAGCAGCTTAGGACTAGCGGGGAACAATGAGCAGTTCTTC	CASSLGLAGNNEQFF
.	.	TRBJ2-2	TRBV18	TGTGCCAGCTCACCACCGACTAGCACCGGGGAGCTGTTTTTT	CASSPPTSTGELFF
.	TRBD1	TRBJ1-6	TRBV18	TGTGCCAGCTCAACGACCGGGACAGGGAATTCACCCCTCCACTTT	CASSTTGTGNSPLHF
.	.	TRBJ2-2	TRBV2	TGTGCCAGCAGTGAAGCCCTTTCCCCCGGGGAGCTGTTTTTT	CASSEALSPGELFF
.	TRBD1	TRBJ2-7	TRBV6-5	TGTGCCAGCAGTAAGGGACAGGGGAGTTGGTACGAGCAGTACTTC	CASSKGQGSWYEQYF
.	TRBD2	TRBJ2-1	TRBV5-4	TGTGCCAGCAGCTGGGGCATAGCGGGAAGTGACAATGAGCAGTTCTTC	CASSWGIAGSDNEQFF
.	.	TRBJ1-3	TRBV3-1/TRBV3-2	TGTGCCAGCAGCCAGGCATGGCGGGGTGTCTACACCATATATTTT	CASSQAWRGVYTIYF
few	TRBD1	TRBJ2-1	TRBV11-3	TGTGCCAGCAGATCGGGACAGAACTACAATGAGCAGTTCTTC	CASRSGQNYNEQFF
.	TRBD2	TRBJ2-1	TRBV18	TGTGCCAGCTCACCACGGGACGGGAGGGCCTACAATGAGCAGTTCTTC	CASSPRDGRAYNEQFF
.	.	TRBJ2-3	TRBV7-2	TGTGCCAGCAGCTTAGCGTACGGGCAGGGTGAACAGTATTTT	CASSLAYGQGEQYF
.	TRBD1	TRBJ1-1	TRBV12-3/TRBV12-4	TGTGCCAGCAGTTCGAGGGAACAGGGGGAAGCTTTCTTT	CASSSREQGEAFF
.	.	TRBJ1-2	TRBV4-3	TGCGCCAGCAGCCAAGTAGGGCAGGGGAGTACCCATGGCTACACCTTC	CASSQVGQGSTHGYTF
once	.	TRBJ2-7	TRBV29-1	TGCAGCGTTTGGGTAGCGCAAAGCTCCTACGAGCAGTACTTC	CSVWVAQSSYEQYF
.	TRBD1	TRBJ2-5	TRBV27	TGTGCCAGCAGTCGTGTGGACAGGGCAGGTGGGACCCAGTACTTC	CASSRVDRAGGTQYF
.	TRBD1	TRBJ1-2	TRBV18	TGTGCCAGCTCGCCGGGACAGGGAGGTGGCTACACCTTC	CASSPGQGGGYTF
.	.	TRBJ1-6	TRBV5-1	TGCGCCAGCAGCTTGGCAGGATCCCGGTGGAATTCACCCCTCCACTTT	CASSLAGSRWNSPLHF
.	.	TRBJ1-5	TRBV12-3/TRBV12-4	TGTGCCAGCAGTTTCCAGGATCAGCCCCAGCATTTT	CASSFQDQPQHF